One sample yielded the 13 T cell receptor beta chains listed below, sequenced in a study of blood T cells in healthy people across ages (dated by TCRdb to between 2015 and 2016). The library was produced with 5' RACE. The sequencer was an Illumina HiSeq 2500. A second 7 to 11 cycle PCR used a sample-barcoded 5' primer and a J-beta primer mix. The public reads were reprocessed in TCRdb via fastp at Q25 and MiXCR, keeping in-frame beta chains. Each CDR3 protein appears once, grouped with its most common genes and DNA. For this sample there are nearly 800,000 distinct CDR3 sequences; around a quarter appear just once. The ten largest account for approximately 4% of the sample. The data were also submitted as part of a second study, on T cells of mothers and their children.

Sequenced material: blood. The origin of the receptors is a boy aged 10-17 years in good health.

This clonotype has more than one count but fewer than ten. The chain joins TRBV6-5 to TRBJ2-3; 12 positions match TRBD2. The CDR3 spans 18 residues. V shed 0 bases, J shed 2 bases, and the junction held 6 bases outside the gene matches. CDR1 is MNHEY, CDR2 SVGAGI, per germline. The DNA for the CDR3 is TGTGCCAGCAGTTACTCGGATCTAGCGGGGGGGCTCACAGATACGCAGTATTTT. Its translation: CASSYSDLAGGLTDTQYF.

The J gene is TRBJ1-5, the V gene TRBV7-9, with a weak D call TRBD1 (6 bases). The CDR3 covers 18 residues. Germline CDR1 SEHNR, CDR2 FQNEAQ (reference sequence). The germline V and J ends were trimmed by 1 base and 1 base, with 17 bases remaining between them. Here the CDR3 DNA reads TGTGCCAGCAGCTTAGAGGGGGGGAGGCGGAGGAGCAATCAGCCCCAGCATTTT. Amino acids: CASSLEGGRRRSNQPQHF.

Note on this clonotype: A much larger clone lies one base from this, so it may be a read error. V usage is TRBV6-2 or TRBV6-3 and J usage is TRBJ2-7, with a tentative D call TRBD1 (6 bases). This CDR3 has 14 residues. CDR1 and CDR2 (germline): MNHEY, SVGEGT. V was pared by 4 bases and J by 2 bases, with 12 bases between. This CDR3 reads CASSSGTNTYEQYF. Written as DNA, the CDR3 is TGTGCCAGCAGTTCCGGGACAAACACCTACGAGCAGTACTTC.

This rearrangement joins TRBV29-1 to TRBJ1-1; D might be TRBD1 (6 bases). The CDR3 length is 17 residues. Trimming pared 1 base from V and 0 bases from J, leaving 18 bases between. The germline CDR1 and CDR2 sequences are SQVTM and ANQGSEA. The CDR3 region is CSVEGQQGFGVNTEAFF. The DNA for the CDR3 is TGCAGCGTTGAAGGACAACAGGGTTTTGGTGTGAACACTGAAGCTTTCTTT.

This chain connects TRBV7-9 to TRBJ2-3, with unresolved D. Germline CDR1 and CDR2: SEHNR and FQNEAQ (reference sequence). There are 12 residues in the CDR3. Trimming left V 5 bases short and J 7 bases short, with 10 bases between. The CDR3 nucleotides are TGTGCCAGCAGCACAGATCCCAATACGCAGTATTTT. It yields the protein CASSTDPNTQYF.

The chain links TRBV20-1 to TRBJ2-5; D uncertain. The J call is doubtful: the DNA matches TRBJ2-1 better. The germline gives CDR1 DFQATT, CDR2 SNEGSKA (reference sequence). The CDR3 extends over 12 amino acids. CDR3 bases: TGCAGTGCTACCTTTCTTTACAATGAGCAGTTCTTC. Protein sequence: CSATFLYNEQFF.

This clonotype was seen more than once but under ten times. The genes are TRBV18 and TRBJ2-7, with D uncertain. V was cut by 3 bases and J by 3 bases, with 9 bases left in between. Germline CDR1 and CDR2: KGHSH and LQKENI. The CDR3 is made up of 13 amino acids. For the CDR3, the DNA is TGTGCCAGCTCACCGGCGGTCCTCTACGAGCAGTACTTC. Its protein product is CASSPAVLYEQYF.

The sample holds a few counts of this clonotype. V gene TRBV7-8 combines with J gene TRBJ2-1; 8 bases agree with TRBD2. Germline V gives CDR1 SGHVS, CDR2 FQNEAQ. This CDR3 contains 16 residues. Trimming at V came to 2 bases and at J to 4 bases, leaving 7 bases not matched to a gene. The chain's CDR3 is CASSLLSGGGYNEQFF. The CDR3 nucleotides are TGTGCCAGCAGCTTATTGTCGGGGGGGGGGTACAATGAGCAGTTCTTC. The full variable domain, rest sourced from reference TRBV7-8 and TRBJ2-1, is GAGVSQSPRYKVAKRGQDVALRCDPISGHVSLFWYQQALGQGPEFLTYFQNEAQLDKSGLPSDRFFAERPEGSVSTLKIQRTQQEDSAVYLCASSLLSGGGYNEQFFGPGTRLTVL.

This clonotype was detected ten times or more. The chain uses TRBV12-3 or TRBV12-4 and TRBJ2-5, with 8 bases matching TRBD1. The CDR3 covers 14 residues. Unmatched junction bases numbered 5, after V lost 4 bases and J lost 4 bases. CDR3 amino acids: CASSSTGGGETQYF. The CDR3, as DNA: TGTGCCAGCAGTTCCACAGGGGGTGGAGAGACCCAGTACTTC.

This chain joins TRBV29-1 and TRBJ2-3; D remains unclear. The V gene lost 6 bases and the J gene lost 2 bases, with 9 bases spanning the gap. The V gene's germline CDR1 is SQVTM and CDR2 ANQGSEA. The CDR3 is 12 residues long. CDR3 sequence reads: CSVKQNTDTQYF. In nucleotides, the CDR3 is TGCAGCGTGAAACAGAACACAGATACGCAGTATTTT.

This clonotype was observed a handful of times. The V call is TRBV5-6, the J call TRBJ2-5; D unclear. Trimming removed 4 bases from V and 2 bases from J, with 15 bases in between. The CDR3 runs 15 residues. Germline lookup yields CDR1 SGHDT and CDR2 YYEEEE. The CDR3 loop reads CASSPGPIHQETQYF. In nucleotides, the CDR3 is TGTGCCAGCAGCCCCGGACCGATACATCAAGAGACCCAGTACTTC.

The chain couples TRBV20-1 to TRBJ2-1; D remains unclear. TRBJ2-5 matches the DNA end more closely, so the J call is doubtful. Germline lookup yields CDR1 DFQATT and CDR2 SNEGSKA (reference sequence). This CDR3 is built from 13 residues. CDR3 sequence (DNA): TGCAGTGCTAGAGTACCTGGAGCGGAGACCCAGTACTTC. Translating it yields CSARVPGAETQYF.

In this sample, this clonotype turned up a few times. The chain employs TRBV6-1 and TRBJ2-5, with 10 positions matching TRBD2. CDR3 size: 16 residues. Trimming took 7 bases from V and 5 from J; bases not matched to a gene: 13. Germline V gives CDR1 MNHNS, CDR2 SASEGT. The CDR3 reads CASTPQRGGLRETQYF. CDR3 sequence (DNA): TGTGCCAGCACTCCCCAGCGGGGGGGCCTTCGGGAGACCCAGTACTTC.